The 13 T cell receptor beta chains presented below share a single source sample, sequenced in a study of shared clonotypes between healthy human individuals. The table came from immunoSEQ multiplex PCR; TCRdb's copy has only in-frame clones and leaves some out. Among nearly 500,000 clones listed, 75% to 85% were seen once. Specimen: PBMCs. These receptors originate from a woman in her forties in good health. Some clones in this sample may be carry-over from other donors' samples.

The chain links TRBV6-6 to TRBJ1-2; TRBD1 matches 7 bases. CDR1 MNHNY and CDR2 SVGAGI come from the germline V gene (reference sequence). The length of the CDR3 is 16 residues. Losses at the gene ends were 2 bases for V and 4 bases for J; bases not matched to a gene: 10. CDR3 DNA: TGTGCCAGCAGTTACCTTGGGACAGCCTCTGGCTATGGCTACACCTTC. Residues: CASSYLGTASGYGYTF.

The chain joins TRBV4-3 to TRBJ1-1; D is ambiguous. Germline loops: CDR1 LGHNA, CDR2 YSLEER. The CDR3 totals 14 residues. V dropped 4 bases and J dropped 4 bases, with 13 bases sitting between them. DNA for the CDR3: TGCGCCAGCAGCCCTCTGGGTTGGGGCACTGAAGCTTTCTTT. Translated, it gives CASSPLGWGTEAFF.

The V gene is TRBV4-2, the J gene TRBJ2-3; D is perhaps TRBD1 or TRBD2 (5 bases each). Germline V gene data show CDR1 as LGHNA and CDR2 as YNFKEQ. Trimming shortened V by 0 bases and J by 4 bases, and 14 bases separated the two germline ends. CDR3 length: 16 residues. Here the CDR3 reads CASSQEWDPRADTQYF. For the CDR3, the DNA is TGTGCCAGCAGCCAAGAGTGGGACCCTCGGGCAGATACGCAGTATTTT.

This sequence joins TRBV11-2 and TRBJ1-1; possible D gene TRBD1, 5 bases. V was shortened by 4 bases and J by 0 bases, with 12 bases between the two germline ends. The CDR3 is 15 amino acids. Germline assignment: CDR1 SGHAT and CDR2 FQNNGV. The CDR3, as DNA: TGTGCCAGCAGCTCCATGGGGCCAATGAACACTGAAGCTTTCTTT. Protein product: CASSSMGPMNTEAFF.

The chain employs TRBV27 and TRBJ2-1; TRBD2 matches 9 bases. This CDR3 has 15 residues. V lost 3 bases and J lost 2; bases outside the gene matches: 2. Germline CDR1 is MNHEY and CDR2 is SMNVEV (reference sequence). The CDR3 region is CASSFRLAAYNEQFF. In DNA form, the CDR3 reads TGTGCCAGCAGTTTCCGACTAGCGGCCTACAATGAGCAGTTCTTC.

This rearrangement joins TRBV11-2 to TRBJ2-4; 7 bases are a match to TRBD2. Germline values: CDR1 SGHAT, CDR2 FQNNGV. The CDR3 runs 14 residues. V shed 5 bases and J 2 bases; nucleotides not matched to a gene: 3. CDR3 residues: CASSPRETKNIQYF. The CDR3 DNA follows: TGTGCCAGCAGCCCGCGGGAGACCAAAAACATTCAGTACTTC.

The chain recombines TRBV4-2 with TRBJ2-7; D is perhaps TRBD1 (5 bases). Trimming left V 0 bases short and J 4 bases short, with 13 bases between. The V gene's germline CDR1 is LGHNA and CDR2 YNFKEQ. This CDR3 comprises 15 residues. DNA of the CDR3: TGTGCCAGCAGCCAAGATCGGTGGACACCTTACGAGCAGTACTTC. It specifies CASSQDRWTPYEQYF.

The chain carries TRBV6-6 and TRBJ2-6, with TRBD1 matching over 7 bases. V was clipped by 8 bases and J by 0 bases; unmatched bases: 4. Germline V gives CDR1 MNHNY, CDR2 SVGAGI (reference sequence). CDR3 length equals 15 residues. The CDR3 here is CASRDSPSGANVLTF. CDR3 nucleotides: TGTGCCAGCCGGGACAGTCCCTCTGGGGCCAACGTCCTGACTTTC.

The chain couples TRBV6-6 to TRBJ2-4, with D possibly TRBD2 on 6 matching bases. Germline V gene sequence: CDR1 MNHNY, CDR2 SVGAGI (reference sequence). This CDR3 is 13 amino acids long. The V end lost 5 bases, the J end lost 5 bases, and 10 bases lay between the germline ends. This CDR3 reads CASSRELENIQYF. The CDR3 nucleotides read TGTGCCAGCAGTCGGGAGCTGGAAAACATTCAGTACTTC.

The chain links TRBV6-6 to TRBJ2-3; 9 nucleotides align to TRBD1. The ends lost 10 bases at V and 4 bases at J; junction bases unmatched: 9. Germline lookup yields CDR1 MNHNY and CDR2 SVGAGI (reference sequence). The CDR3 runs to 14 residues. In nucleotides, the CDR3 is TGTGCCACACTGGACAGGGGCACGGCAGATACGCAGTATTTT. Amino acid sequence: CATLDRGTADTQYF.

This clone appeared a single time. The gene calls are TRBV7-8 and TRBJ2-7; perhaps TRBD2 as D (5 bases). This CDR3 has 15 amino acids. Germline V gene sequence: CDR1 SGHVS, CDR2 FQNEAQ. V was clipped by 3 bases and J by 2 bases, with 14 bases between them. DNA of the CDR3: TGTGCCAGCAGCTTCCTCCCCCTAGCCCCCTACGAGCAGTACTTC. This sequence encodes CASSFLPLAPYEQYF.

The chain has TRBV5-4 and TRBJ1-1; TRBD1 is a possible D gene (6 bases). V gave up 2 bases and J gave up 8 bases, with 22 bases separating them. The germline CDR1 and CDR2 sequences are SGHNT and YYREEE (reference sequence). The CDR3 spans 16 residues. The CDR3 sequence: CASSLTTTGTTMEAFF. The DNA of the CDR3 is TGTGCCAGCAGCTTAACGACTACCGGGACAACTATGGAAGCTTTCTTT.

CDR3 loop: CASSSGTGTEAFF. In nucleotides, the CDR3 is TGTGCCAGCAGTTCAGGGACAGGGACTGAAGCTTTCTTT. V usage is TRBV6-6 and J usage is TRBJ1-1; TRBD1 matches 9 bases. This CDR3 has 13 amino acids. Germline V gene lookup returns CDR1 MNHNY and CDR2 SVGAGI (reference sequence). The J segment lost 5 bases and the V segment lost 4 bases, leaving 2 bases of the junction unmatched.